The 18 T cell receptor beta chains below were found in one sample sequenced in a study of T cell repertoires in cytomegalovirus infection. TCRdb re-called the reads with MiXCR, one entry per CDR3 protein. In the table there are hundreds of thousands of distinct CDR3 sequences, under 40% of which are singletons. These receptors are not linked to any known antigen. This specimen was cultured CD8+ T cells from PBMCs, taken from culture after CMV antigen stimulation. Source of these receptors: a human donor in good health (CMV status not recorded). Some clones in this sample may be carry-over from other donors' samples.

This clonotype was counted ten times or more. The rearrangement uses TRBV7-6 and TRBJ2-3; 7 nucleotides line up with TRBD1. The junction had 6 bases not matched to a gene; V was cut back by 0 bases and J by 6 bases. CDR1 and CDR2 (germline): SGHVS, FNYEAQ. The CDR3 is 15 residues long. CDR3 residues: CASSLAGDSSDTQYF. For the CDR3, the DNA is TGTGCCAGCAGCTTAGCGGGGGACAGTTCCGATACGCAGTATTTT.

This clonotype was detected many times. J is TRBJ2-3 and V is TRBV6-6, with TRBD2 matching over 13 bases. The CDR3 runs 15 residues. The germline V gene has CDR1 MNHNY and CDR2 SVGAGI (reference sequence). V was clipped by 5 bases and J by 4 bases; unmatched bases: 3. CDR3 DNA: TGTGCCAGCAGTATACTAGCGGGGGGGCCAGATACGCAGTATTTT. It translates to CASSILAGGPDTQYF.

In this sample, this clonotype turned up a few times. This chain uses TRBV20-1 with TRBJ1-2, with a weak D call TRBD1 (6 bases). V was shortened by 0 bases and J by 6 bases, with 17 bases between the two germline ends. The CDR3 contains 15 residues. Per the germline V gene, CDR1 is DFQATT and CDR2 is SNEGSKA (reference sequence). The CDR3 here is CSARDLGGVGDGYTF. CDR3 nucleotides: TGCAGTGCTAGAGATCTGGGGGGCGTAGGTGATGGCTACACCTTC.

There are a few counts of this clonotype. The chain uses TRBV4-2 and TRBJ2-3; D may be TRBD2 (6 bases). V dropped 0 bases and J dropped 0 bases, with 10 bases sitting between them. The CDR3 loop spans 16 amino acids. CDR1 and CDR2 (germline): LGHNA, YNFKEQ. CDR3 sequence: CASSQEVLASTDTQYF. The CDR3 bases are TGTGCCAGCAGCCAAGAGGTACTAGCTAGCACAGATACGCAGTATTTT.

V and J are TRBV20-1 and TRBJ1-2; D ambiguous. CDR3 length: 11 amino acids. The V gene's germline CDR1 is DFQATT and CDR2 SNEGSKA (reference sequence). The germline V and J ends were trimmed by 6 bases and 2 bases, with 7 bases remaining between them. The CDR3 bases are TGCAGTGCCAGGCTAAACTATGGCTACACCTTC. Translating it yields CSARLNYGYTF.

V and J are TRBV6-5 and TRBJ2-1; D uncertain. There are 13 residues in the CDR3. V lost 8 bases and J 2 bases, leaving 10 bases between the germline ends. The germline CDR1 and CDR2 sequences are MNHEY and SVGAGI. CDR3 sequence reads: CASGTNPYNEQFF. The CDR3 DNA follows: TGTGCCAGCGGAACGAACCCCTACAATGAGCAGTTCTTC.

This clonotype was recorded once. This may be a read error: a much more frequent sequence differs by one nucleotide. The chain has TRBV7-8 and TRBJ2-1, with TRBD2 as a possible D gene (6 bases). This CDR3 has 13 residues. Germline loops: CDR1 SGHVS, CDR2 FQNEAQ. The CDR3 here is CVSSLEGGFEQFF. CDR3 sequence (DNA): TGTGTCAGCAGCTTAGAAGGAGGGTTTGAGCAGTTCTTC.

The chain uses TRBV5-6 and TRBJ1-5; D gene unclear. This CDR3 has 15 residues. The ends were cut back, 2 bases at V and 0 bases at J, with 9 bases in the middle. CDR1 SGHDT and CDR2 YYEEEE come from the germline V gene. CDR3 amino acids: CASSFKFYSNQPQHF. The CDR3, as DNA: TGTGCCAGCAGCTTCAAGTTCTATAGCAATCAGCCCCAGCATTTT.

V is TRBV6-6 and J is TRBJ1-6; 8 bases agree with TRBD1. Germline CDR1 MNHNY, CDR2 SVGAGI (reference sequence). The trim removed 7 bases at V and 0 bases at J, leaving 8 bases unmatched. The CDR3 extends over 17 amino acids. CDR3 residues: CASKTTGAGSYNSPLHF. The CDR3 DNA follows: TGTGCCAGCAAAACGACAGGGGCGGGCTCCTATAATTCACCCCTCCACTTT.

The chain employs TRBV27 and TRBJ2-1; TRBD2 agrees at 10 bases. Trimming took 10 bases from V and 7 from J; bases not matched to a gene: 10. This CDR3 has 14 residues. CDR1 and CDR2 (germline): MNHEY, SMNVEV (reference sequence). The CDR3 is CANKAGGPRNEQFF. For the CDR3, the DNA is TGTGCCAACAAAGCGGGGGGGCCTCGAAATGAGCAGTTCTTC.

A remark on this clonotype: A read error may account for a junction end that differs from germline. The chain recombines TRBV4-2 with TRBJ1-3; D gene uncertain. From germline, CDR1 is LGHNA and CDR2 YNFKEQ. The CDR3 loop spans 15 amino acids. This CDR3 reads CAGSQDTGSGNTIYF. The CDR3 DNA follows: TGTGCCGGCAGCCAAGATACGGGTTCTGGAAACACCATATATTTT.

This clonotype was found once. This sequence joins TRBV7-9 and TRBJ1-1; D gene unclear. The ends were cut back, 1 base at V and 11 bases at J, with 11 bases in the middle. The germline gives CDR1 SEHNR, CDR2 FQNEAQ (reference sequence). The CDR3 is 12 residues long. CDR3 nucleotides: TGTGCCAGCAGCTTAGTACCCCGAGGGGCTTTCTTT. This codes for CASSLVPRGAFF.

This clonotype was seen a few times. The rearrangement uses TRBV4-1 and TRBJ2-1; D uncertain. In germline, CDR1 is MGHRA, CDR2 YSYEKL. There are 13 residues in the CDR3. Trimming removed 5 bases at V and 5 bases at J, with 10 bases between. The CDR3 sequence: CASSDRLNNEQFF. CDR3 DNA: TGCGCCAGCAGCGATAGACTGAACAATGAGCAGTTCTTC.

V is TRBV6-6 and J is TRBJ2-1; 8 bases are shared with TRBD2. Germline V gene sequence: CDR1 MNHNY, CDR2 SVGAGI (reference sequence). J gave up 0 bases and V 0 bases, and 7 bases lay outside the gene matches. This CDR3 contains 18 residues. The CDR3 region is CASSYSNPLAGSYNEQFF. In DNA form, the CDR3 reads TGTGCCAGCAGTTACTCGAATCCCCTAGCGGGCTCCTACAATGAGCAGTTCTTC.

With respect to this clonotype: A much larger clone sits a single nucleotide away, making a read error possible. V gene TRBV28 combines with J gene TRBJ2-3; D is unresolved. This CDR3 region has 14 residues. The germline gives CDR1 MDHEN, CDR2 SYDVKM. The CDR3 loop is CAGSLDTSTDTQYF. CDR3 bases: TGTGCCGGCAGTTTAGACACTAGCACAGATACGCAGTATTTT.

V usage is TRBV4-3 and J usage is TRBJ2-1; 12 nucleotides match TRBD2. Germline V gene sequence: CDR1 LGHNA, CDR2 YSLEER. V shed 0 bases and J 5 bases; nucleotides not matched to a gene: 17. This CDR3 has 21 amino acids. CDR3 in amino acids: CASSQDATSGGQLPFNNEQFF. The CDR3 DNA reads as TGCGCCAGCAGCCAAGATGCTACTAGCGGGGGGCAATTACCATTTAACAATGAGCAGTTCTTC.

V usage is TRBV4-1 and J usage is TRBJ2-6; D ambiguous. V was trimmed by 4 bases and J by 2 bases, leaving 9 bases between them. Germline V CDR1 and CDR2: MGHRA, YSYEKL. The CDR3 is made up of 15 amino acids. The CDR3 spells CASSPERAGANVLTF. In DNA, the CDR3 is TGCGCCAGCAGCCCTGAACGGGCTGGGGCCAACGTCCTGACTTTC.

In this sample, this clonotype turned up a few times. J is TRBJ2-5 and V is TRBV7-3; 7 bases line up with TRBD2. The CDR3 runs to 15 residues. Per the germline V gene, CDR1 is SGHTA and CDR2 is FQGTGA. The trim removed 2 bases at V and 5 bases at J, leaving 8 bases unmatched. CDR3 residues: CASSLFGGKGETQYF. The CDR3 DNA reads TGTGCCAGCAGCTTATTCGGGGGGAAAGGGGAGACCCAGTACTTC. The complete variable domain, with remaining parts taken from reference TRBV7-3 and TRBJ2-5, reads GAGVSQTPSNKVTEKGKYVELRCDPISGHTALYWYRQSLGQGPEFLIYFQGTGAADDSGLPNDRFFAVRPEGSVSTLKIQRTERGDSAVYLCASSLFGGKGETQYFGPGTRLLVL.